A selection of T cell receptor beta chains follows, all from one sample in a study of blood T cell repertoires in COVID-19. The table came from immunoSEQ multiplex PCR; TCRdb's copy has only in-frame clones and leaves some out. The repertoire includes about 180,000 clones, around 85% of them detected once, and about 6.9% sits in the top ten. Sequences were obtained from peripheral blood. These receptors all come from a man at least 80 years old with COVID-19, enrolled during active disease. CDR3s include the opening cysteine and the closing phenylalanine or tryptophan. Each record gives: D gene, V gene, clone size, J gene, CDR3 DNA, CDR3 protein. D genes are given only for firm matches. Clone sizes are given selectively: once, few, many, or a class where the clone is expanded.

D gene: .
V gene: TRBV2
clone size: .
J gene: TRBJ2-7
CDR3 DNA: TGTGCCAGCCTCCGGGAAAAAGTCGCCTACGAGCAGTACTTC
CDR3 protein: CASLREKVAYEQYF

D gene: TRBD1
V gene: TRBV6-2/TRBV6-3
clone size: once
J gene: TRBJ1-1
CDR3 DNA: TGTGCCAGCAGCCGACAGGGGGCAGGTGGCACTGAAGCTTTCTTT
CDR3 protein: CASSRQGAGGTEAFF

D gene: TRBD1
V gene: TRBV27
clone size: .
J gene: TRBJ1-2
CDR3 DNA: TGTGCCAGCAGTTCCTTAAGCTCCTATCAGACAGGGCATGGCTACACCTTC
CDR3 protein: CASSSLSSYQTGHGYTF

D gene: .
V gene: TRBV2
clone size: once
J gene: TRBJ1-5
CDR3 DNA: TGTGCCAGCAGTCCTCAGGGATATCTTGGTCAGCCCCAGCATTTT
CDR3 protein: CASSPQGYLGQPQHF

D gene: TRBD1
V gene: TRBV9
clone size: once
J gene: TRBJ2-5
CDR3 DNA: TGTGCCAGCAGCTCCGGACAGGGCTGGGAGACCCAGTACTTC
CDR3 protein: CASSSGQGWETQYF

D gene: .
V gene: TRBV6-1
clone size: .
J gene: TRBJ1-6
CDR3 DNA: TGTGCCAGCAGTGAAGTTAAGGGAGATTCACCCCTCCACTTT
CDR3 protein: CASSEVKGDSPLHF

D gene: TRBD2
V gene: TRBV5-1
clone size: .
J gene: TRBJ2-3
CDR3 DNA: TGCGCCAGCAGCCCATCAGCGGGGTCGACCACAGATACGCAGTATTTT
CDR3 protein: CASSPSAGSTTDTQYF

D gene: .
V gene: TRBV19
clone size: .
J gene: TRBJ2-2
CDR3 DNA: TGTGCCAGTACCCGAGCGGGGACAAACACCGGGGAGCTGTTTTTT
CDR3 protein: CASTRAGTNTGELFF

D gene: .
V gene: TRBV12-2
clone size: .
J gene: TRBJ2-3
CDR3 DNA: TGTGCAAGTCGCGCCGGGCGGGGCACAGATACGCAGTATTTT
CDR3 protein: CASRAGRGTDTQYF

D gene: TRBD1
V gene: TRBV3-1/TRBV3-2
clone size: .
J gene: TRBJ2-2
CDR3 DNA: TGTGCCAGCAGGGACAGGGCAACCGGGGAGCTGTTTTTT
CDR3 protein: CASRDRATGELFF

D gene: .
V gene: TRBV12-5
clone size: .
J gene: TRBJ1-5
CDR3 DNA: TGTGCTAGTGGTTTGGCAGGGGCCTTTTACGGTGACGTGAATAGCAATCAGCCCCAGCATTTT
CDR3 protein: CASGLAGAFYGDVNSNQPQHF

D gene: .
V gene: TRBV18
clone size: once
J gene: TRBJ2-3
CDR3 DNA: TGTGCCAGCTCACCCGAAAGAGAGGGCGACACAGATACGCAGTATTTT
CDR3 protein: CASSPEREGDTDTQYF

D gene: .
V gene: TRBV20-1
clone size: once
J gene: TRBJ1-2
CDR3 DNA: TGCAGTGCCAGGCGAGGGTATGGCTACACCTTC
CDR3 protein: CSARRGYGYTF

D gene: .
V gene: TRBV6-1
clone size: .
J gene: TRBJ2-5
CDR3 DNA: TGTGCCAGCAGTGAAGTCCTGCAGGGGCAAGAGACCCAGTACTTC
CDR3 protein: CASSEVLQGQETQYF

D gene: TRBD1
V gene: TRBV11-1
clone size: few
J gene: TRBJ1-1
CDR3 DNA: TGTGCCAGCAGTCCTGGGACAGGGAGGACTGAAGCTTTCTTT
CDR3 protein: CASSPGTGRTEAFF

D gene: TRBD2
V gene: TRBV28
clone size: .
J gene: TRBJ2-5
CDR3 DNA: TGTGCCAGCAGAATAGTGACTAGCGGGGGACAAGAGACCCAGTACTTC
CDR3 protein: CASRIVTSGGQETQYF

D gene: .
V gene: TRBV27
clone size: .
J gene: TRBJ1-2
CDR3 DNA: TGTGCCAGCAGCCGCGAGCGGGACTTCTATGGCTACACCTTC
CDR3 protein: CASSRERDFYGYTF

D gene: .
V gene: TRBV3-1/TRBV3-2
clone size: .
J gene: TRBJ1-4
CDR3 DNA: TGTGCCAGCAGCCAAGCCTGGGCCGCCGAAAGGGAAAAACTGTTTTTT
CDR3 protein: CASSQAWAAEREKLFF

D gene: TRBD1
V gene: TRBV6-6
clone size: .
J gene: TRBJ2-5
CDR3 DNA: TGTGCCAGCAGTTACCAGGACAGGGGGGGAGAGACCCAGTACTTC
CDR3 protein: CASSYQDRGGETQYF

D gene: TRBD1
V gene: TRBV9
clone size: .
J gene: TRBJ2-2
CDR3 DNA: TGTGCCAGCAGCGTACTCGGGACAGCGAACACCGGGGAGCTGTTTTTT
CDR3 protein: CASSVLGTANTGELFF

D gene: .
V gene: TRBV2
clone size: .
J gene: TRBJ1-1
CDR3 DNA: TGTGCCAGCAGAGGGGAGGGGAACACTGAAGCTTTCTTT
CDR3 protein: CASRGEGNTEAFF

D gene: .
V gene: TRBV27
clone size: few
J gene: TRBJ1-1
CDR3 DNA: TGTGCCAGCAGTCCCTTCAGGCAGTACACTGAAGCTTTCTTT
CDR3 protein: CASSPFRQYTEAFF

D gene: TRBD1
V gene: TRBV2
clone size: .
J gene: TRBJ1-1
CDR3 DNA: TGTGCCAGCAGGGGCGGACAGGGTTTAAGCGGAGGCCGCACTGAAGCTTTCTTT
CDR3 protein: CASRGGQGLSGGRTEAFF

D gene: .
V gene: TRBV5-1
clone size: few
J gene: TRBJ1-1
CDR3 DNA: TGCGCCAGCAGCTTGGCGGGATCAGGGAACACTGAAGCTTTCTTT
CDR3 protein: CASSLAGSGNTEAFF

D gene: TRBD1
V gene: TRBV28
clone size: .
J gene: TRBJ1-5
CDR3 DNA: TGTGCCAGCAGCCTCCCGGACAGGCTCAATCAGCCCCAGCATTTT
CDR3 protein: CASSLPDRLNQPQHF

D gene: .
V gene: TRBV6-2/TRBV6-3
clone size: once
J gene: TRBJ1-5
CDR3 DNA: TGTGCCAGCAGTTACACGGGGTATAGCAATCAGCCCCAGCATTTT
CDR3 protein: CASSYTGYSNQPQHF

D gene: .
V gene: TRBV6-4
clone size: .
J gene: TRBJ1-2
CDR3 DNA: TGTGCCAGCAGTGACCCCCCCAGACAGACCGCTAACTATGGCTACACCTTC
CDR3 protein: CASSDPPRQTANYGYTF

D gene: .
V gene: TRBV21-1
clone size: .
J gene: TRBJ1-5
CDR3 DNA: TGTGCCAGCAGACAGGTCTTCAGTCAGCCCCAGCATTTT
CDR3 protein: CASRQVFSQPQHF

D gene: TRBD1
V gene: TRBV19
clone size: .
J gene: TRBJ1-5
CDR3 DNA: TGTGCCAGTAGTCGGGACAGGATAAATCAGCCCCAGCATTTT
CDR3 protein: CASSRDRINQPQHF

D gene: TRBD2
V gene: TRBV19
clone size: .
J gene: TRBJ2-5
CDR3 DNA: TGTGCCAGTAGTAGGCGCGGGGGGGCAACAGGAGAGACCCAGTACTTC
CDR3 protein: CASSRRGGATGETQYF

D gene: TRBD1
V gene: TRBV12-3/TRBV12-4
clone size: .
J gene: TRBJ1-1
CDR3 DNA: TGTGCCAGCAGCTCTACAGGGGTCCCTGAAGCTTTCTTT
CDR3 protein: CASSSTGVPEAFF

D gene: .
V gene: TRBV2
clone size: .
J gene: TRBJ2-1
CDR3 DNA: TGTGCCAGCAGTTGGCAGGGCAATGAGCAGTTCTTC
CDR3 protein: CASSWQGNEQFF

D gene: .
V gene: TRBV7-2
clone size: once
J gene: TRBJ2-3
CDR3 DNA: TGTGCCAGCAGCTTGGGCAGGGGCGGAGATACGCAGTATTTT
CDR3 protein: CASSLGRGGDTQYF

D gene: .
V gene: TRBV6-1
clone size: .
J gene: TRBJ2-7
CDR3 DNA: TGTGCCAGCAGTGAAGGTTGGGCCGCCTACGAGCAGTACTTC
CDR3 protein: CASSEGWAAYEQYF

D gene: .
V gene: TRBV11-3
clone size: .
J gene: TRBJ1-4
CDR3 DNA: TGTGCCAGCAGCTTAGGGGGGGACCGAGGCGCCGGAAAACTGTTTTTT
CDR3 protein: CASSLGGDRGAGKLFF

D gene: .
V gene: TRBV3-1/TRBV3-2
clone size: .
J gene: TRBJ2-5
CDR3 DNA: TGTGCCAGCAGCCAAGGGCAGGGCCGGACCCAGTACTTC
CDR3 protein: CASSQGQGRTQYF

D gene: TRBD1
V gene: TRBV7-8
clone size: .
J gene: TRBJ1-5
CDR3 DNA: TGTGCCAGCAGCTTAGATTGGACAGGGGGCCTGAGGCAGCCCCAGCATTTT
CDR3 protein: CASSLDWTGGLRQPQHF

D gene: .
V gene: TRBV7-8
clone size: .
J gene: TRBJ2-5
CDR3 DNA: TGTGCCAGCAGCCCCCAGGGCCAAGAGACCCAGTACTTC
CDR3 protein: CASSPQGQETQYF

D gene: .
V gene: TRBV5-4
clone size: .
J gene: TRBJ1-5
CDR3 DNA: TGTGCCAGCAGTCAGGGCCCTAGCAATCAGCCCCAGCATTTT
CDR3 protein: CASSQGPSNQPQHF

D gene: .
V gene: TRBV19
clone size: .
J gene: TRBJ1-3
CDR3 DNA: TGTGCCAGTAACGCAGGGGACGAAAACACCATATATTTT
CDR3 protein: CASNAGDENTIYF

D gene: TRBD2
V gene: TRBV9
clone size: .
J gene: TRBJ2-1
CDR3 DNA: TGTGCCAGCAGCCGGGGGGGTGGCTCCTACAATGAGCAGTTCTTC
CDR3 protein: CASSRGGGSYNEQFF